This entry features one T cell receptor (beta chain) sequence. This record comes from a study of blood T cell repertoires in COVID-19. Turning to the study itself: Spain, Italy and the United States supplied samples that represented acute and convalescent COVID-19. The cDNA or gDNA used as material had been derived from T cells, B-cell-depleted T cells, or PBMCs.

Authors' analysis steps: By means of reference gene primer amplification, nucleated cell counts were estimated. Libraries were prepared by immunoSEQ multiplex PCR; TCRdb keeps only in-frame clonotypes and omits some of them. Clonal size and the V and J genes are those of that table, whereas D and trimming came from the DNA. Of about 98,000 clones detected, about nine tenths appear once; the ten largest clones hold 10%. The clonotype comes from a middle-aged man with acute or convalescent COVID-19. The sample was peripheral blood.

The CDR3, as DNA: TGTGCCAGCTCGCCTCCTACAGTACAAGGAGAGACCCAGTACTTC. Its translation: CASSPPTVQGETQYF. The chain is built from TRBV18 and TRBJ2-5; D not certain. In germline, CDR1 is KGHSH, CDR2 LQKENI. This CDR3 is built from 15 residues. Between the trimmed V and J ends, which lost 6 bases and 4 bases, there was a span of 18 bases.